One sample yielded the 25 T cell receptor beta chains listed below, sequenced in a study of regulatory T cells in long-lasting Graves disease. As to time point: persistent/refractory GD, antithyroid drugs over 5 years with positive TRAb. The TCR library was made from RNA that had been extracted from PBMCs in TRIzol. Assembly of TCR beta libraries relied on iRepertoire HTBI primers together with Arm-PCR of CDR3 regions. One entry per CDR3 protein results from TCRdb running MiXCR on the multiplex PCR reads. Of approximately 690,000 distinct CDR3 sequences listed, around 30% were seen once; the top ten hold about two fifths. The sequencing used peripheral blood mononuclear cells (PBMCs), collected when the disease was refractory, from a patient treated with antithyroid drugs. The receptors derive from a female donor with Graves disease.

This chain uses TRBV9 with TRBJ2-7, with 7 bases aligning to TRBD2. Germline CDR1 reads SGDLS; CDR2 reads YYNGEE. Trimming removed 4 bases from V and 7 bases from J; junction bases left unmatched: 17. The CDR3 extends over 16 amino acids. In DNA, the CDR3 is TGTGCCAGCAGCCCCTTCCCTCCGGGGACTACTGGGGAGCAGTACTTC. It specifies CASSPFPPGTTGEQYF.

The rearrangement links TRBV10-3 to TRBJ1-1; no clear D gene. Germline CDR1 reads ENHRY; CDR2 reads SYGVKD. This CDR3 has 14 amino acids. The V and J ends lost 6 bases and 0 bases respectively, with 11 bases between them. CDR3 loop: CAISPGHLNTEAFF. CDR3 DNA: TGTGCCATCAGCCCCGGGCACCTGAACACTGAAGCTTTCTTT.

The chain combines TRBV30 with TRBJ1-1, with D unclear. Between the trimmed V and J ends, which lost 3 bases and 2 bases, there was a span of 10 bases. This CDR3 is built from 13 residues. Germline V lookup: CDR1 GTSNPN, CDR2 SVGIG (reference sequence). This CDR3 reads CAWSNGVNTEAFF. CDR3 nucleotide sequence: TGTGCCTGGAGCAACGGGGTAAACACTGAAGCTTTCTTT.

The chain uses TRBV29-1 and TRBJ1-1, with D perhaps matching TRBD1 (6 bases). The V gene's germline CDR1 is SQVTM and CDR2 ANQGSEA. This CDR3 is built from 12 residues. Between the trimmed V and J ends, which lost 7 bases and 2 bases, there was a span of 11 bases. This chain's CDR3 is CSAHRVNTEAFF. For the CDR3, the DNA is TGCAGCGCCCACAGGGTCAACACTGAAGCTTTCTTT.

This clonotype occurred many times. The chain recombines TRBV12-3 or TRBV12-4 with TRBJ1-1, with D possibly TRBD1 on 5 matching bases. With 8 bases removed from V and 0 bases from J, the gap between germline ends came to 13 bases. The CDR3 has 14 amino acids. The CDR3 reads CASGGGLMNTEAFF. The CDR3 DNA reads as TGTGCCAGCGGGGGGGGTTTAATGAACACTGAAGCTTTCTTT.

The table lists this clonotype with many counts. CDR3 DNA sequence: TGTGCCAGCAGTCCCCCTCAGAGTCCCTACGAGCAGTACTTC. It encodes CASSPPQSPYEQYF. The J gene is TRBJ2-7, the V gene TRBV2; no clear D gene. The CDR3 loop spans 14 amino acids. Germline V lookup: CDR1 SNHLY, CDR2 FYNNEI. Trimming removed 5 bases at V and 2 bases at J, with 13 bases between.

In this sample, this clonotype turned up many times. The chain combines TRBV11-2 with TRBJ1-2; perhaps TRBD1 as D (5 bases). The V gene lost 5 bases and the J gene lost 7 bases, with 17 bases spanning the gap. The CDR3 runs 14 residues. CDR1 and CDR2 (germline): SGHAT, FQNNGV. The CDR3 here is CASSRNYQGSGYTF. In DNA, the CDR3 is TGTGCCAGCAGCCGGAACTACCAGGGTTCTGGCTACACCTTC.

The chain recombines TRBV25-1 with TRBJ1-1; D not certain. The germline V and J ends were trimmed by 3 bases and 4 bases, with 15 bases remaining between them. The CDR3 length is 15 residues. Germline-derived CDR1 and CDR2 are MGHDK and SYGVNS. The CDR3: CASSEELALATEAFF. CDR3 DNA: TGTGCCAGCAGTGAGGAATTGGCTCTGGCCACTGAAGCTTTCTTT.

This clonotype was counted at least ten times. V gene TRBV28 combines with J gene TRBJ1-4; 9 bases agree with TRBD1. J was trimmed by 7 bases and V by 5 bases; bases with no gene match: 5. The CDR3 spans 14 residues. CDR1 is MDHEN and CDR2 is SYDVKM in the germline V gene. CDR3 bases: TGTGCCAGCAGTAACAGGGGGCTGAGTGAAAAACTGTTTTTT. Translating it yields CASSNRGLSEKLFF.

There are a few counts of this clonotype. V and J are TRBV10-2 and TRBJ1-5, with no clear D. Trimming left V 1 base short and J 5 bases short, with 6 bases between. The V gene's germline CDR1 is WSHSY and CDR2 SAAADI. This CDR3 spans 13 amino acids. CDR3 nucleotide sequence: TGCGCCAGCAGTGAGTTTGAGTATCAGCCCCAGCATTTT. Translation: CASSEFEYQPQHF.

As regards this clonotype: A much bigger clone sits one base away, suggesting this may be a read error. Because it lacks the conserved phenylalanine or tryptophan at the end, this CDR3 is likely a read error. The chain joins TRBV12-3 or TRBV12-4 to TRBJ1-5, with 12 bases matching TRBD1. The CDR3 totals 15 residues. V lost 5 bases and J lost 3; bases outside the gene matches: 2. CDR3 nucleotide sequence: TGTGCCAGCAGTGGGACAGGGGGCAACAATCAGCCCCAGCATCTT. Residues: CASSGTGGNNQPQHL.

This clonotype has just a few counts. The V and J genes are TRBV18 and TRBJ1-2; TRBD1 aligns across 8 bases. The germline CDR1 and CDR2 sequences are KGHSH and LQKENI. Unmatched junction bases numbered 6, after V lost 3 bases and J lost 3 bases. This CDR3 spans 15 amino acids. The CDR3 region has the DNA TGTGCCAGCTCACCGGGACAGGACCTGCACTATGGCTACACCTTC. Protein product: CASSPGQDLHYGYTF.

This chain connects TRBV25-1 to TRBJ1-1; D gene ambiguous. Trimming pared 3 bases from V and 0 bases from J, leaving 8 bases between. CDR1 and CDR2 (germline): MGHDK, SYGVNS. This CDR3 comprises 14 residues. Here the CDR3 reads CASSEGHMNTEAFF. The CDR3 DNA is TGTGCCAGCAGTGAGGGCCATATGAACACTGAAGCTTTCTTT.

The V and J genes are TRBV12-3 or TRBV12-4 and TRBJ1-3, with D uncertain. Deletions cut 6 bases from V and 0 bases from J, with 12 bases between. The CDR3 loop spans 15 amino acids. This CDR3 is CASRPASYSGNTIYF. The CDR3 bases are TGTGCCAGCAGGCCAGCATCCTACTCTGGAAACACCATATATTTT.

This clonotype was recorded at least ten times. The chain links TRBV20-1 to TRBJ2-7; 7 positions match TRBD1. With V trimmed by 0 bases and J by 1 base, 6 bases remained unmatched. Germline values: CDR1 DFQATT, CDR2 SNEGSKA (reference sequence). This CDR3 has 15 amino acids. CDR3 in DNA: TGCAGTGCTAGAGACCCCGGGACAGCGTCCTACGAGCAGTACTTC. This codes for CSARDPGTASYEQYF.

This clonotype has more than one count but fewer than ten. The rearrangement links TRBV28 to TRBJ2-7; tentative D call: TRBD2 (5 bases). The CDR3 contains 14 residues. V was cut by 8 bases and J by 4 bases, with 18 bases left in between. CDR1 is MDHEN and CDR2 is SYDVKM in the germline V gene. The CDR3 bases are TGTGCCAGCTTTGTCGAGGGATTACTTTACGAGCAGTACTTC. This sequence encodes CASFVEGLLYEQYF.

This clonotype was seen a few times. This chain uses TRBV2 with TRBJ2-2; D possibly corresponds to TRBD1 (6 bases). The CDR3 has 15 amino acids. Germline V gene lookup returns CDR1 SNHLY and CDR2 FYNNEI. V was clipped by 8 bases and J by 2 bases, with 15 bases between them. CDR3 region: CASERTGQNTGELFF. Here the CDR3 DNA reads TGTGCCAGCGAACGTACAGGGCAAAACACCGGGGAGCTGTTTTTT.

This clonotype appeared a single time. The J gene is TRBJ2-3, the V gene TRBV12-5; D is tentatively TRBD1 or TRBD2 (5 bases each). CDR3 length: 19 residues. V lost 3 bases and J lost 0, with 22 bases in between. Germline V gene data show CDR1 as LGHNT and CDR2 as FRNRAP. This CDR3 is CASGFIAVGRGPSTDTQYF. The DNA for the CDR3 is TGTGCTAGTGGTTTTATAGCTGTGGGAAGGGGACCTAGCACAGATACGCAGTATTTT.

The chain combines TRBV29-1 with TRBJ1-2, with D hard to call. Germline loops: CDR1 SQVTM, CDR2 ANQGSEA. This CDR3 has 11 amino acids. V was cut by 5 bases and J by 7 bases, with 11 bases left in between. The DNA for the CDR3 is TGCAGCGTTACTTCCCTCTCTGGCTACACCTTC. This sequence encodes CSVTSLSGYTF.

V gene TRBV19 combines with J gene TRBJ1-5, with D unclear. Looked up from germline, CDR1 is LNHDA and CDR2 is SQIVND (reference sequence). V shed 5 bases and J shed 0 bases, with 14 bases lying between them. The CDR3 spans 16 residues. CDR3 bases: TGTGCCAGTAGTGCCTTTGAGCCGGGTAGCAATCAGCCCCAGCATTTT. It specifies CASSAFEPGSNQPQHF.

The chain couples TRBV2 to TRBJ2-7; 8 bases align to TRBD1. V lost 6 bases, J lost 4 bases, and 14 bases stayed unmatched. CDR1 and CDR2 from the germline V gene are SNHLY and FYNNEI. The CDR3 totals 16 residues. The chain's CDR3 is CASSGTARGLNYEQYF. CDR3 nucleotide sequence: TGTGCCAGCAGCGGTACGGCCAGGGGGCTTAATTACGAGCAGTACTTC. Variable domain in full (rest from reference TRBV2 and TRBJ2-7): EPEVTQTPSHQVTQMGQEVILRCVPISNHLYFYWYRQILGQKVEFLVSFYNNEISEKSEIFDDQFSVERPDGSNFTLKIRSTKLEDSAMYFCASSGTARGLNYEQYFGPGTRLTVT.

This clonotype occurred once. The chain has TRBV7-9 and TRBJ1-2; no clear D. The CDR3 contains 13 residues. The germline gives CDR1 SEHNR, CDR2 FQNEAQ (reference sequence). Trimming cost V 5 bases and J 3 bases, with 10 bases left between them. Here the CDR3 reads CASSQPGHYGYTF. The CDR3 DNA sequence: TGTGCCAGCAGCCAGCCGGGCCACTATGGCTACACCTTC.

This clonotype was counted a few times. The CDR3, as DNA: TGTGCCAGCAGCCCCCCGGGCGGCCACCAAGCCACTGAAGCTTTCTTT. It yields the protein CASSPPGGHQATEAFF. The chain couples TRBV7-2 to TRBJ1-1; D is uncertain. CDR1 SGHTA and CDR2 FQGNSA come from the germline V gene. Trimming took off 5 bases at V and 4 bases at J, with 20 bases between the two ends. The CDR3 is 16 amino acids.

The chain recombines TRBV19 with TRBJ2-7; a weak D match, TRBD2 (5 bases). V was cut by 3 bases and J by 2 bases, with 8 bases left in between. Germline V lookup: CDR1 LNHDA, CDR2 SQIVND (reference sequence). This CDR3 spans 13 amino acids. CDR3 DNA sequence: TGTGCCAGTAGTATTACTAGTCCCTACGAGCAGTACTTC. The encoded protein is CASSITSPYEQYF.

This clonotype appeared a few times. The chain joins TRBV6-5 to TRBJ1-6; D unclear. This CDR3 has 15 amino acids. Germline CDR1 reads MNHEY; CDR2 reads SVGAGI. The germline V and J ends were trimmed by 2 bases and 7 bases, with 12 bases remaining between them. CDR3: CASSYSPVGNSPLHF. The CDR3 bases are TGTGCCAGCAGTTACAGTCCAGTAGGCAATTCACCCCTCCACTTT.